Included here is one T cell receptor (beta chain) sequence, with context. Antigen unknown. CDR1 SGHNT and CDR2 YENEEA come from the germline V gene. This CDR3 comprises 15 residues. With 5 bases removed from V and 12 bases from J, the gap between germline ends came to 26 bases. Library construction for TCR beta used iRepertoire HTBI primers and Arm-PCR of CDR3 regions. In TCRdb, the multiplex PCR reads were re-called with MiXCR into one record per CDR3 protein. Here the sample spans around 450,000 distinct CDR3 sequences, around a fifth being singletons. These data come from a study of regulatory T cells in long-lasting Graves disease. The study's findings and limits: Persistent disease showed a preference for TRBV28, TRBJ1-2 and TRBJ2-5.

Time point defined: persistent/refractory GD, antithyroid drugs over 5 years with positive TRAb. Preparation of the TCR library used RNA extracted from PBMCs. Patients came through an endocrinology department, and that department was in Xi'an, China. The clonotype was recovered from a female donor with Graves disease. V is TRBV11-3 and J is TRBJ2-7; maybe TRBD1 (6 bases). Sequenced here: peripheral blood mononuclear cells (PBMCs), sampled when the disease was refractory, from a patient treated with antithyroid drugs. The CDR3 protein is CASSIRGGSVSWRYF. CDR3 sequence (DNA): TGTGCCAGCAGCATCAGGGGTGGGAGTGTTTCGTGGCGGTACTTC.